The clone carrying this T cell receptor beta chain has a single count. The V gene lost 1 base and the J gene lost 12 bases, with 13 bases spanning the gap. In germline, CDR1 is LGHNA, CDR2 YNFKEQ. The CDR3 is 12 residues long. Produced via immunoSEQ multiplex PCR; TCRdb's table is partial and in-frame only. The table lists 200,000 to 250,000 clones, around 90% of them singletons. This specimen comes from a study of blood T cell repertoires in COVID-19. Background on the study: Researchers got acute and convalescent COVID-19 samples from the United States, Italy and Spain.

Living in roughly 23 US areas, the participants were between roughly 18 and 95 years of age. The rearrangement links TRBV4-2 to TRBJ2-7; D is unclear. Sequencing was carried out using PBMCs or T cells enriched from blood (not recorded which). The sequence derives from a man aged 25-45 years who had recovered from COVID-19. This chain's CDR3 is CASSQAGGPGYF. The CDR3 coding sequence is TGTGCCAGCAGCCAAGCCGGCGGCCCGGGGTACTTC.